This T cell receptor (beta chain) was recorded in a study of CD8 T cells in Susac syndrome. Reverse transcription of about 0.45 to 1 ug RNA was carried out with random hexamers. Using its own MiXCR run on the immunoSEQ multiplex PCR reads, TCRdb lists one record per CDR3 protein. The data show some 130,000 distinct CDR3 sequences, 94% seen once. The CDR3 is 15 amino acids. V lost 5 bases and J lost 9, with 20 bases in between. Germline CDR1 LNHDA, CDR2 SQIVND (reference sequence). The table lists this clonotype with a count of one. The gene calls are TRBV19 and TRBJ1-5; no clear D. Sequenced input: CD4+ T cells from PBMCs. The receptor was isolated from a human donor with multiple sclerosis. CDR3 sequence: CASSPDRPVPSPQHF. As DNA, the CDR3 is TGTGCCAGTAGTCCCGATCGACCGGTCCCATCGCCCCAGCATTTT.